Listed below are T cell receptor beta chains from one sample, sequenced in a study of human T cells and chemical hapten exposure. Each CDR3 protein is one row after TCRdb ran MiXCR on the RACE reads. The sample records about 80,000 distinct CDR3 sequences, around 15% being singletons. The starting material was whole blood, obtained in connection with sensitization to the hapten diphenylcyclopropenone (DPC). These receptors came from a woman aged 50 to 60 with alopecia areata. Some clones in this sample may be carry-over from other donors' samples. CDR3s include the opening cysteine and the closing phenylalanine or tryptophan. D genes are given only for firm matches. Clone size, where shown, is once, few, many, or a class for clones that have expanded.

v_gene	abundance	d_gene	j_gene	CDR3aa	CDR3nt
TRBV2	few	TRBD1	TRBJ2-7	CASSETGERYEQYF	TGTGCCAGCAGTGAAACAGGGGAACGGTACGAGCAGTACTTC
TRBV12-3/TRBV12-4	few	.	TRBJ2-7	CASRPGAAEGYEQYF	TGTGCCAGCAGGCCGGGGGCGGCGGAGGGGTACGAGCAGTACTTC
TRBV10-3	.	.	TRBJ2-5	CATALDQETQYF	TGTGCCACCGCACTAGACCAAGAGACCCAGTACTTC
TRBV6-1	many	.	TRBJ2-3	CASSEGVITDTQYF	TGTGCCAGCAGTGAGGGAGTTATCACAGATACGCAGTATTTT
TRBV7-9	few	.	TRBJ1-5	CASSAWGEQPQHF	TGTGCCAGCAGCGCGTGGGGAGAGCAGCCCCAGCATTTT
TRBV29-1	few	TRBD2	TRBJ2-7	CSVDLAGVPEQYF	TGCAGCGTTGACCTAGCGGGAGTTCCCGAGCAGTACTTC
TRBV5-1	.	TRBD2	TRBJ2-3	CASRTSGSFTDTQYF	TGCGCCAGCAGGACTAGCGGGAGTTTCACAGATACGCAGTATTTT
TRBV20-1	many	.	TRBJ1-2	CSASEGLYGYTF	TGCAGTGCTTCAGAAGGACTTTATGGCTACACCTTC
TRBV20-1	once	TRBD1	TRBJ1-6	CSATDRGTNSPLHF	TGCAGTGCTACGGACAGGGGGACTAATTCACCCCTCCACTTT
TRBV6-5	.	TRBD1	TRBJ1-2	CASSPTWTGGIYGYTF	TGTGCCAGCAGTCCGACGTGGACAGGGGGCATATATGGCTACACCTTC
TRBV20-1	.	.	TRBJ2-7	CSARIGSEQYF	TGCAGTGCTAGAATAGGGAGCGAGCAGTACTTC
TRBV7-6	few	.	TRBJ2-1	CASSRNRNEQFF	TGTGCCAGCAGTCGTAACAGGAATGAGCAGTTCTTC
TRBV28	.	.	TRBJ2-7	CASTSGREQYF	TGTGCCAGCACGTCTGGCCGCGAGCAGTACTTC
TRBV27	.	TRBD1	TRBJ2-2	CASSPQTGAVTGELFF	TGTGCCAGCAGTCCCCAGACAGGGGCGGTCACCGGGGAGCTGTTTTTT
TRBV4-2	many	.	TRBJ2-1	CASSQDSQGFSEQFF	TGTGCCAGCAGCCAAGACAGTCAGGGTTTCAGTGAGCAGTTCTTC
TRBV10-3	few	TRBD1	TRBJ2-1	CAISESARATGVREQFF	TGTGCCATCAGTGAGTCGGCCCGGGCCACAGGGGTTCGCGAGCAGTTCTTC
TRBV6-6	few	TRBD1	TRBJ1-6	CASSPGQGSSYNSPLHF	TGTGCCAGCAGTCCGGGACAGGGAAGCTCCTATAATTCACCCCTCCACTTT
TRBV19	few	.	TRBJ2-3	CASSARISPTDTQYF	TGTGCCAGTAGTGCCCGGATCAGTCCCACAGATACGCAGTATTTT
TRBV30	.	.	TRBJ1-3	CAWTSGNTIYF	TGTGCCTGGACCAGTGGCAACACCATATATTTT
TRBV28	few	TRBD1	TRBJ2-4	CASSLGGTGGNIQYF	TGTGCCAGCAGTTTGGGCGGCACAGGGGGTAACATTCAGTACTTC
TRBV18	many	TRBD1	TRBJ1-5	CASSDGQGLQPQHF	TGTGCCAGCTCAGACGGACAGGGCTTACAGCCCCAGCATTTT
TRBV29-1	few	.	TRBJ2-7	CSVARASFYEQYF	TGCAGCGTCGCTCGGGCCTCTTTCTACGAGCAGTACTTC
TRBV23-1	.	.	TRBJ1-1	CASTPTGTEAFF	TGCGCCAGCACACCTACGGGTACTGAAGCTTTCTTT
TRBV28	.	.	TRBJ1-6	CASSSMTGMNSPLHF	TGTGCCAGCAGTTCAATGACAGGAATGAATTCACCCCTCCACTTT
TRBV25-1	few	.	TRBJ2-1	CASSAGALGGNEQFF	TGTGCCAGCAGTGCAGGGGCGCTCGGCGGCAATGAGCAGTTCTTC
TRBV4-1	few	.	TRBJ1-5	CASSQQGNQPQHF	TGCGCCAGCAGCCAACAGGGGAATCAGCCCCAGCATTTT
TRBV11-3	.	.	TRBJ2-1	CASSSDSSYNEQFF	TGTGCCAGCAGCTCAGACAGCTCCTACAATGAGCAGTTCTTC
TRBV5-1	.	TRBD2	TRBJ2-5	CASSLAGLAGGETQYF	TGCGCCAGCAGCTTGGCCGGACTAGCGGGAGGAGAGACCCAGTACTTC
TRBV7-2	.	.	TRBJ2-3	CASSLDVRQDTDTQYF	TGTGCCAGCAGCTTAGACGTTCGGCAGGACACAGATACGCAGTATTTT
TRBV15	.	.	TRBJ2-3	CATSRARADTQYF	TGTGCCACCAGCAGAGCCCGGGCAGATACGCAGTATTTT
TRBV5-1	.	.	TRBJ1-1	CASSVTALNTEAFF	TGCGCCAGCAGCGTGACAGCGCTGAACACTGAAGCTTTCTTT
TRBV28	.	.	TRBJ2-3	CASSPDSSTDTQYF	TGTGCCAGCAGTCCGGACAGTAGCACAGATACGCAGTATTTT
TRBV7-2	.	TRBD1	TRBJ2-6	CASTRQGARGANVLTF	TGTGCCAGCACCCGACAGGGGGCGCGAGGGGCCAACGTCCTGACTTTC
TRBV28	.	.	TRBJ1-5	CASRRGGGRNQPQHF	TGTGCCAGCAGGCGCGGTGGGGGCCGCAATCAGCCCCAGCATTTT
TRBV3-1	few	TRBD1	TRBJ2-7	CASSLRGQGSYEQYF	TGTGCCAGCAGCCTCCGGGGACAGGGGTCCTACGAGCAGTACTTC
TRBV11-2	.	.	TRBJ2-7	CASSLGFGLTYEQYF	TGTGCCAGCAGCTTAGGTTTCGGGCTTACCTACGAGCAGTACTTC
TRBV28	few	TRBD1	TRBJ1-1	CASSRDRGDMNTEAFF	TGTGCCAGCAGCCGGGACAGGGGAGATATGAACACTGAAGCTTTCTTT